These 19 T cell receptor beta chains were sequenced from one sample in a study of spatial heterogeneity in lung cancer. Indicated time point: sample taken at primary tumor resection. The study sequenced unsorted whole RNA from tumor, nontumor lung or frozen PBMC. TCRdb ran MiXCR on the 5' RACE reads and lists one entry per CDR3 protein. The sample consists of about 82,000 distinct CDR3 sequences, 10% to 15% of them appearing once. The starting material was PBMCs, obtained at surgery. The source of these receptors is a male donor with early-stage non-small cell lung cancer.

This clonotype came up many times. The V and J genes are TRBV2 and TRBJ1-4; 8 positions match TRBD1. Trimming took 6 bases from V and 7 from J; bases not matched to a gene: 4. CDR3 length: 13 residues. CDR1 is SNHLY, CDR2 FYNNEI, per germline. The chain's CDR3 is CASRDRAREKLFF. The CDR3 DNA is TGTGCCAGCAGGGACAGGGCGCGTGAAAAACTGTTTTTT.

A few counts support this clonotype. This rearrangement joins TRBV5-1 to TRBJ2-1; 9 bases fit TRBD2. CDR1 SGHRS and CDR2 YFSETQ come from the germline V gene. The CDR3 runs to 16 residues. Trimming took 2 bases from V and 8 from J; bases not matched to a gene: 11. The CDR3 is CASSFRLAGPGDEQFF. In DNA form, the CDR3 reads TGCGCCAGCAGCTTTAGGCTAGCGGGGCCCGGGGATGAGCAGTTCTTC.

The chain couples TRBV4-1 to TRBJ1-5; tentative D call: TRBD1 (6 bases). V was clipped by 0 bases and J by 6 bases, with 12 bases between them. The CDR3 is 15 amino acids. CDR1 and CDR2 (germline): MGHRA, YSYEKL. This chain's CDR3 is CASSQDSTRGQPQHF. The CDR3 region has the DNA TGCGCCAGCAGCCAAGATTCGACCAGGGGTCAGCCCCAGCATTTT.

This clonotype showed up many times. This chain uses TRBV29-1 with TRBJ1-1; maybe TRBD1 (5 bases). CDR3 length: 12 amino acids. The V end lost 1 base, the J end lost 3 bases, and 6 bases lay between the germline ends. The germline gives CDR1 SQVTM, CDR2 ANQGSEA. The DNA of the CDR3 is TGCAGCGTTGAAGGCAGGGACACTGAAGCTTTCTTT. Encoded protein: CSVEGRDTEAFF.

This clonotype was seen a handful of times. The V call is TRBV30, the J call TRBJ2-5; TRBD2 aligns across 8 bases. This CDR3 is built from 15 residues. In germline, CDR1 is GTSNPN, CDR2 SVGIG (reference sequence). Losses at the gene ends were 2 bases for V and 5 bases for J; bases not matched to a gene: 10. CDR3 sequence: CAWSPKSGSWETQYF. The CDR3 region has the DNA TGTGCCTGGAGTCCAAAAAGCGGGAGTTGGGAGACCCAGTACTTC.

This clonotype was observed a handful of times. J is TRBJ2-7 and V is TRBV29-1; no reliable D call. The CDR3 has 12 amino acids. Trimming removed 1 base from V and 1 base from J, with 5 bases in between. Germline loops: CDR1 SQVTM, CDR2 ANQGSEA. The CDR3 DNA reads as TGCAGCGTTGAAGCCAGTTCCTACGAGCAGTACTTC. Its protein is CSVEASSYEQYF.

The chain recombines TRBV29-1 with TRBJ2-5; 7 positions match TRBD1. Germline assignment: CDR1 SQVTM and CDR2 ANQGSEA. CDR3 size: 14 residues. With 4 bases clipped from V and 4 bases from J, the junction kept 9 bases outside the gene matches. The CDR3 nucleotides read TGCAGCGTTGCGCTACAGGGGCTGGGAGAGACCCAGTACTTC. Its protein is CSVALQGLGETQYF.

This clonotype was recorded a few times. The chain carries TRBV18 and TRBJ1-1; D is possibly TRBD1 (6 bases). Between the trimmed V and J ends, which lost 6 bases and 3 bases, there was a span of 11 bases. Germline V gene sequence: CDR1 KGHSH, CDR2 LQKENI. The CDR3 runs to 13 residues. CDR3 DNA sequence: TGTGCCAGCTCCTACAGGGTCGACACTGAAGCTTTCTTT. It specifies CASSYRVDTEAFF.

This clonotype was counted a few times. V is TRBV20-1 and J is TRBJ2-5, with TRBD2 as a possible D gene (6 bases). The CDR3 has 14 residues. Germline V CDR1 and CDR2: DFQATT, SNEGSKA (reference sequence). Trimming took off 0 bases at V and 5 bases at J, with 13 bases between the two ends. The CDR3 loop is CSARDAGSSETQYF. DNA for the CDR3: TGCAGTGCTAGAGATGCCGGGAGTAGCGAGACCCAGTACTTC.

This clonotype was recorded many times. The J gene is TRBJ1-2, the V gene TRBV3-1; D gene ambiguous. V lost 0 bases and J 6 bases, leaving 2 bases between the germline ends. Per germline, CDR1 LGHDT and CDR2 YNNKEL (reference sequence). This CDR3 contains 11 residues. The CDR3 region has the DNA TGTGCCAGCAGCCAAGAAAATGGCTACACCTTC. It specifies CASSQENGYTF.

In its sample, this clonotype was seen a few times. The chain uses TRBV29-1 and TRBJ1-2, with D perhaps matching TRBD1 (5 bases). This CDR3 region has 13 residues. Germline-derived CDR1 and CDR2 are SQVTM and ANQGSEA. Trimming took off 1 base at V and 6 bases at J, with 12 bases between the two ends. As DNA, the CDR3 is TGCAGCGTTGAAGGGGGCGGGGGTAATGGCTACACCTTC. This encodes CSVEGGGGNGYTF.

This clonotype was seen more than once but under ten times. The rearrangement links TRBV29-1 to TRBJ1-1; tentatively, D is TRBD1 (6 bases). Germline V gene lookup returns CDR1 SQVTM and CDR2 ANQGSEA. The CDR3 extends over 13 amino acids. Trimming took 8 bases from V and 2 from J, leaving 15 bases between them. The CDR3: CSSRGTLNTEAFF. The CDR3 DNA follows: TGCAGCTCTAGGGGGACTCTTAACACTGAAGCTTTCTTT.

The table lists this clonotype with a few counts. The chain is built from TRBV24-1 and TRBJ2-3, with TRBD1 matching over 10 bases. V shed 5 bases, J shed 2 bases, and the junction held 3 bases outside the gene matches. This CDR3 comprises 15 residues. Germline loops: CDR1 KGHDR, CDR2 SFDVKD. The CDR3 nucleotides are TGTGCCACCAGTGGCGGGACAGGGGCCACAGATACGCAGTATTTT. Translation: CATSGGTGATDTQYF.

This chain connects TRBV12-3 or TRBV12-4 to TRBJ2-7, with D tentatively TRBD2 (6 bases). Trimming cost V 1 base and J 7 bases, with 17 bases left between them. This CDR3 has 15 amino acids. The CDR3 DNA is TGTGCCAGCAGTTTAGATGGGACTCTGTCTAAAGAGCAGTACTTC. Protein: CASSLDGTLSKEQYF.

The table lists this clonotype with many counts. The genes are TRBV5-4 and TRBJ1-1, with D unresolved. Trimming took 4 bases from V and 0 from J, leaving 10 bases between them. Germline assignment: CDR1 SGHNT and CDR2 YYREEE (reference sequence). CDR3 length equals 14 residues. The CDR3 nucleotides are TGTGCCAGCAGCCCCCGGAACCTGAACACTGAAGCTTTCTTT. Protein sequence: CASSPRNLNTEAFF.

DNA for the CDR3: TGCAGTGCTAGAGACATGACTAGCGGGGGTGCCGGGGAGCTGTTTTTT. Translated: CSARDMTSGGAGELFF. V is TRBV20-1 and J is TRBJ2-2, with 12 bases identical to TRBD2. CDR1 and CDR2 (germline): DFQATT, SNEGSKA (reference sequence). J lost 6 bases, V lost 0 bases, and 5 bases had no gene match. This CDR3 contains 16 residues.

This clonotype was observed a handful of times. V usage is TRBV7-2 and J usage is TRBJ2-1; D is perhaps TRBD2 (5 bases). V was shortened by 5 bases and J by 9 bases, with 14 bases between the two germline ends. This CDR3 is 13 amino acids long. Germline V lookup: CDR1 SGHTA, CDR2 FQGNSA. CDR3 residues: CASSVGLGSEQFF. The CDR3 coding sequence is TGTGCCAGCAGCGTCGGACTTGGGAGTGAGCAGTTCTTC. The complete variable domain, with remaining parts taken from reference TRBV7-2 and TRBJ2-1, reads GAGVSQSPSNKVTEKGKDVELRCDPISGHTALYWYRQSLGQGLEFLIYFQGNSAPDKSGLPSDRFSAERTGGSVSTLTIQRTQQEDSAVYLCASSVGLGSEQFFGPGTRLTVL.

This clonotype was seen only a few times. The V gene is TRBV5-1, the J gene TRBJ2-1; D might be TRBD1 or TRBD2, each matching 6 bases. The CDR3 length is 14 residues. V was shortened by 1 base and J by 5 bases, with 10 bases between the two germline ends. Looked up from germline, CDR1 is SGHRS and CDR2 is YFSETQ. This CDR3 is CASSLRGRNNEQFF. In DNA form, the CDR3 reads TGCGCCAGCAGCTTGCGGGGGCGGAACAATGAGCAGTTCTTC.

This clonotype was observed many times. The V call is TRBV6-5, the J call TRBJ2-2; D gene uncertain. Germline-derived CDR1 and CDR2 are MNHEY and SVGAGI. This CDR3 is built from 14 residues. V lost 0 bases to trimming and J lost 0 bases, with 2 bases between them. The CDR3 loop reads CASSYSPNTGELFF. The CDR3 bases are TGTGCCAGCAGTTACTCACCGAACACCGGGGAGCTGTTTTTT.